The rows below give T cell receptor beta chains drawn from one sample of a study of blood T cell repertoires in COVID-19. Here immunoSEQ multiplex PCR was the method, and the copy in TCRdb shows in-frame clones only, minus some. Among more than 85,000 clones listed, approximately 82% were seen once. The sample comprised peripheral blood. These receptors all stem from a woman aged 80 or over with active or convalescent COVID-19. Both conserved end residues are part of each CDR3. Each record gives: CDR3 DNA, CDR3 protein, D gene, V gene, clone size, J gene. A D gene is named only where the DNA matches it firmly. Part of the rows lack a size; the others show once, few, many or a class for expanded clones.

TGTGCCAGCAGCCGACTGTGGACAGGTCAAGAGACCCAGTACTTC,CASSRLWTGQETQYF,TRBD1,TRBV6-5,-,TRBJ2-5
TGTGCCAGTAGGCCCGGGACAGGGGGCCCCGTGGATCTATACAATGAGCAGTTCTTC,CASRPGTGGPVDLYNEQFF,TRBD1,TRBV19,-,TRBJ2-1
TGTGCCAGCAGCCGGGACAACCAGAACTATGGCTACACCTTC,CASSRDNQNYGYTF,-,TRBV5-6,-,TRBJ1-2
TGTGCCAGCACCCGAGTAACAGGGGCCTTCTACGAGCAGTACTTC,CASTRVTGAFYEQYF,TRBD1,TRBV27,-,TRBJ2-7
TGTGCCAGTACCGGCTTGGGGGGGCCAGATACGCAGTATTTT,CASTGLGGPDTQYF,-,TRBV30,-,TRBJ2-3
TGTGCCAGCAGCTTAACACTAGGTGCCGGGGAGCTGTTTTTT,CASSLTLGAGELFF,-,TRBV7-2,-,TRBJ2-2
TGCAGCGTTGGAGGAGGGTCTGACTATGGCTACACCTTC,CSVGGGSDYGYTF,-,TRBV29-1,-,TRBJ1-2
TGTGCCAGTAGTCACTGGACGGCTGTCCAGGGGGAAAAACTGTTTTTT,CASSHWTAVQGEKLFF,-,TRBV19,-,TRBJ1-4
TGTGCCGGAGGGTGGCAGGCCAATCAGCCCCAGCATTTT,CAGGWQANQPQHF,-,TRBV30,few,TRBJ1-5
TGTGCCAGCAGTTTAATTTCAGGGATGGATCAGCCCCAGCATTTT,CASSLISGMDQPQHF,-,TRBV28,few,TRBJ1-5
TGTGCCAGCAGCCCTCGGCTAGCGGACTCCTACAATGAGCAGTTCTTC,CASSPRLADSYNEQFF,TRBD2,TRBV7-9,-,TRBJ2-1
TGTGCCAGCAGTGGCGGGGGCGGCTACGAGCAGTACTTC,CASSGGGGYEQYF,-,TRBV6-6,-,TRBJ2-7
TGTGCCAGCAGCGAATCGGACAGGGCTTCGCACTATGGCTACACCTTC,CASSESDRASHYGYTF,TRBD1,TRBV9,-,TRBJ1-2
TGTGCCAGCAGTCTGGGAGCTAGCGGGACCCCCTTTTACGAGCAGTACTTC,CASSLGASGTPFYEQYF,TRBD2,TRBV28,-,TRBJ2-7
TGTGCCAGCAGTAACTCCGGGACTAGTAACACCGGGGAGCTGTTTTTT,CASSNSGTSNTGELFF,TRBD2,TRBV3-1/TRBV3-2,-,TRBJ2-2
TGTGCCAGCAGCTTGGTCCGGGGCGGGAGTAGAGGCACAGATACGCAGTATTTT,CASSLVRGGSRGTDTQYF,TRBD2,TRBV5-5,-,TRBJ2-3
TGTGCCAGCAGCTTTTTGGGACTAGGTAGTCCCAATGAGCAGTTCTTC,CASSFLGLGSPNEQFF,TRBD2,TRBV7-9,-,TRBJ2-1
TGCGCCAGCAGCTTGATAGGGGCAGACTACGAGCAGTACTTC,CASSLIGADYEQYF,-,TRBV5-1,-,TRBJ2-7
TGCGCCAGCAGCATACAGACAGGGATGCACTATGGCTACACCTTC,CASSIQTGMHYGYTF,TRBD1,TRBV5-1,-,TRBJ1-2
TGTGCCAGCAGCTTTGTAGCGGGGGAGCAGTACTTC,CASSFVAGEQYF,TRBD2,TRBV7-8,-,TRBJ2-7
TGTGCCAGCAGCTCCTGGGGCCGACAGGATTTGGTAGATACGCAGTATTTT,CASSSWGRQDLVDTQYF,-,TRBV11-2,-,TRBJ2-3
TGTGCCAGCAGCCTCCTCGTGCGGTACACCTTC,CASSLLVRYTF,-,TRBV7-2,-,TRBJ1-2
TGCAGCGTTCAAAGGACCCGGCCCCACAGGGGTACAGATACGCAGTATTTT,CSVQRTRPHRGTDTQYF,TRBD1,TRBV29-1,-,TRBJ2-3
TGCGCCAGCAGCAAGGGGACTAGCTACGAGCAGTACTTC,CASSKGTSYEQYF,TRBD2,TRBV5-1,-,TRBJ2-7
TGTGCCAGCTCACCGGGACTAAGGGCGACTGAGCAGTTCTTC,CASSPGLRATEQFF,TRBD2,TRBV18,-,TRBJ2-1